This T cell receptor beta chain was identified during a study of cytomegalovirus exposure and HLA in healthy donors. Background on the study: As an earlier analysis found, about 179 million T cells yielded about 120 million unique TCR beta sequences. Among several hundred genotyped donors, around 82% fell in the Caucasian-associated ancestry cluster.

The PCR contained 60 Vbeta and 13 Jbeta primers. Per the study methods: Later reanalysis found roughly 80 million unique TCR beta chains, about 10 million of them shared. The table came from immunoSEQ multiplex PCR; TCRdb's copy has only in-frame clones and leaves some out. V, J and clone size are taken as reported in that table, and D and trimming were inferred from the DNA itself. The sample consists of 84,000 or so clones, around three quarters of them appearing once. Study outcomes and limitations: According to a later analysis, most TCR beta chains associated with CMV appeared HLA-restricted.

Germline assignment: CDR1 SGHAT and CDR2 FQNNGV. CDR3 length equals 14 residues. V was clipped by 5 bases and J by 5 bases, with 15 bases between them. On this clone itself: Antigen unknown.

This chain links TRBV11-2 with TRBJ2-5, with D possibly matching TRBD1 (6 bases). This TCR derives from a male donor in good health and CMV-seronegative. Sample: PBMCs. The chain's CDR3 is CASSPMGHRETQYF. CDR3 nucleotides: TGTGCCAGCAGCCCAATGGGACATCGGGAGACCCAGTACTTC.